The 31 T cell receptor beta chains in this list originate from one sample, sequenced in a study of OX40 agonist ivuxolimab in advanced cancers. Data came from immunoSEQ multiplex PCR; TCRdb stores just in-frame clones and leaves some out. In the table there are about 80,000 clones, about nine tenths of which are singletons. Specimen: CD4+ or CD8+ T cells sorted from blood, collected in a trial of the OX40 agonist ivuxolimab. Source of these receptors: an adult with an advanced solid tumor such as melanoma, head and neck, liver or kidney cancer.

This chain joins TRBV9 and TRBJ2-3; TRBD2 agrees at 7 bases. The CDR3 has 19 amino acids. CDR1 and CDR2 (germline): SGDLS, YYNGEE. V gave up 1 base and J gave up 0 bases; unmatched junction bases: 14. The CDR3 sequence: CASSVSSRGRPGSTDTQYF. The CDR3, as DNA: TGTGCCAGCAGCGTAAGCTCGCGGGGGAGACCTGGGAGCACAGATACGCAGTATTTT.

This sequence joins TRBV5-3 and TRBJ2-3; D remains ambiguous. TRBV5-3 falls under the ORF class, with uncertain function. This CDR3 spans 19 amino acids. The V and J ends lost 4 bases and 4 bases respectively, with 28 bases between them. The CDR3: CARSIPLGPRLIVSDTQYF. DNA for the CDR3: TGTGCCAGAAGCATCCCTCTTGGCCCTCGCCTAATTGTCTCAGATACGCAGTATTTT.

The chain recombines TRBV4-2 with TRBJ2-2; D unresolved. The CDR3 runs to 15 residues. CDR1 and CDR2 (germline): LGHNA, YNFKEQ. Trimming shortened V by 0 bases and J by 4 bases, and 9 bases separated the two germline ends. The CDR3 is CASSQEVPLTGELFF. The CDR3 coding sequence is TGTGCCAGCAGCCAAGAGGTGCCCCTCACCGGGGAGCTGTTTTTT.

The chain recombines TRBV4-3 with TRBJ2-1; 7 nucleotides align to TRBD1. Germline CDR1 and CDR2: LGHNA and YSLEER. This CDR3 has 14 amino acids. The trim removed 0 bases at V and 8 bases at J, leaving 4 bases unmatched. The CDR3 DNA follows: TGCGCCAGCAGCCAAGATGACAGGGTGGATGAGCAGTTCTTC. Translated, it gives CASSQDDRVDEQFF.

J is TRBJ2-1 and V is TRBV7-9; possibly TRBD2 for D (5 bases). The CDR3 is 12 residues long. Trimming left V 6 bases short and J 4 bases short, with 7 bases between. Germline lookup yields CDR1 SEHNR and CDR2 FQNEAQ (reference sequence). The CDR3 is CASSEGYNEQFF. CDR3 sequence (DNA): TGTGCCAGCAGTGAGGGATACAATGAGCAGTTCTTC.

V and J are TRBV4-3 and TRBJ1-2, with D possibly being TRBD1 (5 bases). From germline, CDR1 is LGHNA and CDR2 YSLEER. The CDR3 contains 16 residues. V was trimmed by 3 bases and J by 8 bases, leaving 22 bases between them. The CDR3, as DNA: TGCGCCAGCAGCCAGGGGACTCTTCGGGGGGTAGGAGGCTACACCTTC. Its translation: CASSQGTLRGVGGYTF.

CDR3 loop: CASSATGGGNQPQHF. CDR3 in DNA: TGTGCCAGCAGTGCTACAGGGGGCGGTAATCAGCCCCAGCATTTT. The gene calls are TRBV6-5 and TRBJ1-5; 9 bases map to TRBD1. The junction had 6 bases not matched to a gene; V was cut back by 5 bases and J by 4 bases. This CDR3 is 15 amino acids long. Germline CDR1 MNHEY, CDR2 SVGAGI.

The chain has TRBV27 and TRBJ2-2; 7 bases map to TRBD2. The germline V gene has CDR1 MNHEY and CDR2 SMNVEV (reference sequence). V lost 4 bases and J lost 5; bases outside the gene matches: 10. CDR3 length: 16 amino acids. For the CDR3, the DNA is TGTGCCAGCAGTTGGTCTGGGGGGGTAAGAACCGGGGAGCTGTTTTTT. Its protein is CASSWSGGVRTGELFF.

This chain uses TRBV9 with TRBJ2-7; TRBD1 might be the D (6 bases). V dropped 1 base and J dropped 4 bases, with 15 bases sitting between them. The germline CDR1 and CDR2 sequences are SGDLS and YYNGEE. The CDR3 length is 15 residues. Here the CDR3 DNA reads TGTGCCAGCAGCGTACAGGGGAACCTCCTTTACGAGCAGTACTTC. It encodes CASSVQGNLLYEQYF.

The chain joins TRBV13 to TRBJ2-1; the match to TRBD2 covers 9 bases. V lost 0 bases, J lost 4 bases, and 10 bases stayed unmatched. This CDR3 comprises 18 residues. The germline V gene has CDR1 PRHDT and CDR2 FYEKMQ (reference sequence). In DNA, the CDR3 is TGTGCCAGCAGCTTAGGATCCATAGCGGGGGACCTTTACAATGAGCAGTTCTTC. Its protein product is CASSLGSIAGDLYNEQFF.

About this clone itself: The same CDR3 arises from other DNA sequences in this sample as well. The chain employs TRBV5-1 and TRBJ2-7, with 7 positions matching TRBD1. The CDR3 contains 13 residues. V lost 4 bases and J lost 3; bases outside the gene matches: 4. Per germline, CDR1 SGHRS and CDR2 YFSETQ. The chain's CDR3 is CASSLGQLYEQYF. The CDR3 DNA reads TGCGCCAGCAGCCTGGGACAGCTCTACGAGCAGTACTTC.

This chain joins TRBV13 and TRBJ1-5; no definite D call. Trimming cost V 1 base and J 6 bases, with 4 bases left between them. CDR3 size: 12 residues. The germline CDR1 and CDR2 sequences are PRHDT and FYEKMQ (reference sequence). The CDR3 protein is CASSLEGQPQHF. For the CDR3, the DNA is TGTGCCAGCAGCTTAGAGGGTCAGCCCCAGCATTTT.

V usage is TRBV7-9 and J usage is TRBJ2-3, with unresolved D. Germline V CDR1 and CDR2: SEHNR, FQNEAQ (reference sequence). V gave up 5 bases and J gave up 1 base, with 4 bases separating them. The CDR3 runs 12 residues. Here the CDR3 reads CASSRGTDTQYF. DNA for the CDR3: TGTGCCAGCAGCAGAGGCACAGATACGCAGTATTTT.

The chain recombines TRBV29-1 with TRBJ1-2; D gene unclear. Germline CDR1 and CDR2: SQVTM and ANQGSEA. V lost 2 bases and J 0 bases, leaving 10 bases between the germline ends. The CDR3 totals 14 residues. The CDR3 spells CSVERDPTNYGYTF. CDR3 bases: TGCAGCGTTGAAAGGGATCCAACTAACTATGGCTACACCTTC.

This rearrangement joins TRBV7-3 to TRBJ2-3; D perhaps matches TRBD2 (7 bases). The ends were cut back, 2 bases at V and 3 bases at J, with 12 bases in the middle. This CDR3 region has 15 residues. The germline gives CDR1 SGHTA, CDR2 FQGTGA. In DNA form, the CDR3 reads TGTGCCAGCAGCTTAGCGGGGGCAGGGACAGATACGCAGTATTTT. Its translation: CASSLAGAGTDTQYF.

The rearrangement uses TRBV30 and TRBJ2-7; 7 bases map to TRBD1. The V and J ends lost 1 base and 2 bases, in that order; junction bases with no gene match: 2. Germline CDR1 and CDR2: GTSNPN and SVGIG (reference sequence). This CDR3 has 13 amino acids. The DNA for the CDR3 is TGTGCCTGGAGTGGGGACAGAACCTACGAGCAGTACTTC. It is translated as CAWSGDRTYEQYF.

This chain joins TRBV7-6 and TRBJ2-7; D possibly corresponds to TRBD2 (5 bases). With 2 bases removed from V and 5 bases from J, the gap between germline ends came to 7 bases. In germline, CDR1 is SGHVS, CDR2 FNYEAQ. The CDR3 loop spans 12 amino acids. The CDR3 spells CASSLPGNEQYF. CDR3 nucleotide sequence: TGTGCCAGCAGCTTACCGGGGAACGAGCAGTACTTC.

V is TRBV6-5 and J is TRBJ2-7; D gene ambiguous. There are 13 residues in the CDR3. Looked up from germline, CDR1 is MNHEY and CDR2 is SVGAGI. The V and J ends lost 0 bases and 3 bases respectively, with 6 bases between them. For the CDR3, the DNA is TGTGCCAGCAGTTACTCGTCCAGCTACGAGCAGTACTTC. This encodes CASSYSSSYEQYF.

The chain couples TRBV7-9 to TRBJ2-7; maybe TRBD1 (5 bases). The CDR3 is 12 residues long. The germline gives CDR1 SEHNR, CDR2 FQNEAQ (reference sequence). V dropped 6 bases and J dropped 6 bases, with 12 bases sitting between them. The DNA of the CDR3 is TGTGCCAGCAGATCAGGGTCGGGCGAGCAGTACTTC. This encodes CASRSGSGEQYF.

V and J are TRBV6-4 and TRBJ2-2; TRBD1 matches 11 bases. The CDR3 has 15 amino acids. Losses at the gene ends were 6 bases for V and 4 bases for J; bases not matched to a gene: 4. Germline V gene sequence: CDR1 MRHNA, CDR2 SNTAGT. DNA of the CDR3: TGTGCCAGCAGCGCCGGGACAGGGGGCACCGGGGAGCTGTTTTTT. Its translation: CASSAGTGGTGELFF.

This chain joins TRBV9 and TRBJ1-1, with 7 bases matching TRBD1. Germline V lookup: CDR1 SGDLS, CDR2 YYNGEE. V trimming: 4 bases; J trimming: 11 bases; junction bases outside the gene matches: 20. This CDR3 has 16 residues. CDR3 bases: TGTGCCAGCAGCCCGCCGGGCCGGGACAGCCTCCCGCGGGCTTTCTTT. It specifies CASSPPGRDSLPRAFF.

V and J are TRBV11-2 and TRBJ2-7, with TRBD1 matching over 10 bases. Germline CDR1 reads SGHAT; CDR2 reads FQNNGV. Trimming cost V 3 bases and J 4 bases; bases outside gene matches: 6. This CDR3 has 15 amino acids. This chain's CDR3 is CASSLDGQGGYEQYF. CDR3 in DNA: TGTGCCAGCAGCTTGGATGGACAGGGGGGATACGAGCAGTACTTC.

The V gene is TRBV7-6, the J gene TRBJ2-3; 10 bases align to TRBD1. Germline V gene data show CDR1 as SGHVS and CDR2 as FNYEAQ. This CDR3 has 17 residues. The V segment lost 5 bases and the J segment 0 bases; nucleotides outside the gene matches: 8. DNA for the CDR3: TGTGCCAGCAGCGCACGGGACAGGGGACCCAGCACAGATACGCAGTATTTT. Encoded protein: CASSARDRGPSTDTQYF. Supplemented by reference TRBV7-6 and TRBJ2-3, the full variable domain reads GAGVSQSPRYKVTKRGQDVALRCDPISGHVSLYWYRQALGQGPEFLTYFNYEAQQDKSGLPNDRFSAERPEGSISTLTIQRTEQRDSAMYRCASSARDRGPSTDTQYFGPGTRLTVL.

This chain uses TRBV10-3 with TRBJ2-7; TRBD1 matches at 9 bases. Germline loops: CDR1 ENHRY, CDR2 SYGVKD. Trimming removed 5 bases from V and 2 bases from J; junction bases left unmatched: 4. There are 14 residues in the CDR3. The CDR3: CAISPGTGTYEQYF. The CDR3 DNA sequence: TGTGCCATCAGTCCCGGGACAGGGACCTACGAGCAGTACTTC.

Turning to this clone: Its ends do not fully match the called genes, so a read error is possible. V gene TRBV7-7 combines with J gene TRBJ2-7, with D tentatively TRBD1 (6 bases). There are 12 residues in the CDR3. Germline V gene data show CDR1 as SSHAT and CDR2 as FNYEAQ (reference sequence). CDR3 in DNA: TGTGCTAGCAGCAATCAGGGGAGCGAGCAGTACTTC. Amino acid sequence: CASSNQGSEQYF. The whole variable domain, remainder taken from reference TRBV7-7 and TRBJ2-7, is GAGVSQSPRYKVTKRGQDVTLRCDPISSHATLYWYQQALGQGPEFLTYFNYEAQPDKSGLPSDRFSAERPEGSISTLTIQRTEQRDSAMYRCASSNQGSEQYFGPGTRLTVT.

V usage is TRBV7-2 and J usage is TRBJ2-3, with D perhaps matching TRBD2 (6 bases). Trimming stripped 1 base from V and 2 bases from J, with 7 bases between. This CDR3 spans 14 amino acids. CDR1 SGHTA and CDR2 FQGNSA come from the germline V gene. The CDR3 sequence: CASSLVAATDTQYF. In DNA form, the CDR3 reads TGTGCCAGCAGCTTAGTAGCGGCCACAGATACGCAGTATTTT.

This clone is a singleton in its sample. The V gene is TRBV11-2, the J gene TRBJ1-1; D gene ambiguous. The V gene's germline CDR1 is SGHAT and CDR2 FQNNGV. The CDR3 has 15 residues. V was shortened by 3 bases and J by 1 base, with 12 bases between the two germline ends. CDR3 sequence: CASSFLGGGNTEAFF. CDR3 sequence (DNA): TGTGCCAGCAGCTTCTTGGGAGGAGGGAACACTGAAGCTTTCTTT.

As to this clone: One end of the junction does not line up with germline, which may come from a read error. The chain carries TRBV9 and TRBJ1-1; D perhaps matches TRBD1 (5 bases). The CDR3 has 17 residues. CDR1 and CDR2 (germline): SGDLS, YYNGEE. In DNA, the CDR3 is TGTGCCGGCAGCGCCTTGTCGGGGACCCGGCCGAACACTGAAGCTTTCTTT. Protein product: CAGSALSGTRPNTEAFF.

The chain has TRBV5-3 and TRBJ2-7; D may be TRBD1 or TRBD2 (6 bases each). TRBV5-3 is noted as an ORF with a role that remains uncertain. There are 18 residues in the CDR3. V shed 4 bases and J shed 2 bases, with 25 bases lying between them. CDR3 DNA sequence: TGTGCCAGAAGCAGATCCCACTATGGGGGGCCCTTAGCCTACGAGCAGTACTTC. Translation gives CARSRSHYGGPLAYEQYF.

This clone was seen just once. The chain carries TRBV11-2 and TRBJ2-1; 8 bases agree with TRBD2. V gave up 2 bases and J gave up 1 base; unmatched junction bases: 4. Per the germline V gene, CDR1 is SGHAT and CDR2 is FQNNGV. The CDR3 runs 16 residues. The CDR3 region is CASSLIIAGSYNEQFF. Here the CDR3 DNA reads TGTGCCAGCAGCTTAATCATAGCGGGGTCCTACAATGAGCAGTTCTTC.

The rearrangement joins TRBV6-1 to TRBJ2-7, with 7 bases aligning to TRBD1. CDR3 length equals 15 residues. V trimming: 2 bases; J trimming: 0 bases; junction bases outside the gene matches: 4. Germline V CDR1 and CDR2: MNHNS, SASEGT. CDR3 region: CASSENRGGSYEQYF. CDR3 nucleotides: TGTGCCAGCAGTGAAAACAGGGGTGGCTCCTACGAGCAGTACTTC.